These T cell receptor beta chains were read from a single sample in a study of blood T cell repertoires in COVID-19. TCRdb keeps only in-frame clones here, not all; method: immunoSEQ multiplex PCR. The sample shows under 300,000 clones, roughly 83% of them seen only once. The sample comprised peripheral blood. The receptors here all came from a woman at least 80 years old with acute or convalescent COVID-19. Both conserved end residues are part of each CDR3. A D gene is named only where the DNA matches it firmly. Only part of the rows carry a size: once, few, many, or a class if the clone is expanded.

abundance: NA
v_gene: TRBV11-2
j_gene: TRBJ2-7
d_gene: TRBD1
CDR3nt: TGTGCCAGCAGCGACCGGACAGGGGGTTCCTACGAGCAGTACTTC
CDR3aa: CASSDRTGGSYEQYF

abundance: NA
v_gene: TRBV5-1
j_gene: TRBJ2-7
d_gene: TRBD2
CDR3nt: TGCGCCAGCAGCTTGGCCGCGCGGGGGGGCTTTCAGTACTTC
CDR3aa: CASSLAARGGFQYF

abundance: NA
v_gene: TRBV6-6
j_gene: TRBJ2-7
d_gene: TRBD1
CDR3nt: TGTGCCAGCAGCCTTCCCCCGGGACAGTCCTACGAGCAGTACTTC
CDR3aa: CASSLPPGQSYEQYF

abundance: NA
v_gene: TRBV5-1
j_gene: TRBJ2-2
d_gene: NA
CDR3nt: TGCGCCAGCAGCTCCGAGTTGGTCGGGTCCGGGGAGCTGTTTTTT
CDR3aa: CASSSELVGSGELFF

abundance: NA
v_gene: TRBV6-2/TRBV6-3
j_gene: TRBJ2-7
d_gene: NA
CDR3nt: TGTGCCAGCAGTTACTCGCCAGGGACAAGCGAGCAGTACTTC
CDR3aa: CASSYSPGTSEQYF

abundance: NA
v_gene: TRBV7-9
j_gene: TRBJ2-2
d_gene: TRBD1
CDR3nt: TGTGCCAGCAGCCAGCGGACAGGGGGCGACACCGGGGAGCTGTTTTTT
CDR3aa: CASSQRTGGDTGELFF

abundance: NA
v_gene: TRBV10-1
j_gene: TRBJ1-3
d_gene: TRBD1
CDR3nt: TGCGCCAGCAGCACCGGACAGGGGTACTCTGGAAACACCATATATTTT
CDR3aa: CASSTGQGYSGNTIYF

abundance: NA
v_gene: TRBV6-6
j_gene: TRBJ1-2
d_gene: NA
CDR3nt: TGTGCCAGCAGCCCAGGGATGTCTTACACCTTC
CDR3aa: CASSPGMSYTF

abundance: NA
v_gene: TRBV5-4
j_gene: TRBJ1-1
d_gene: TRBD1
CDR3nt: TGTGCCAGCAGCTCACAGGGGGAGAACACTGAAGCTTTCTTT
CDR3aa: CASSSQGENTEAFF

abundance: few
v_gene: TRBV18
j_gene: TRBJ2-2
d_gene: NA
CDR3nt: TGTGCCAGTCACAGCTCCCTCAACACCGGGGAGCTGTTTTTT
CDR3aa: CASHSSLNTGELFF

abundance: NA
v_gene: TRBV2
j_gene: TRBJ1-4
d_gene: TRBD1
CDR3nt: TGTGCCATTCGCCGGGACAGCAAAAATGAAAAACTGTTTTTT
CDR3aa: CAIRRDSKNEKLFF

abundance: NA
v_gene: TRBV7-3
j_gene: TRBJ2-2
d_gene: TRBD2
CDR3nt: TGTGCCAGCAGCTTATCGTCGACTAGCCGGACCGGGGAGCTGTTTTTT
CDR3aa: CASSLSSTSRTGELFF

abundance: NA
v_gene: TRBV19
j_gene: TRBJ2-1
d_gene: NA
CDR3nt: TGTGCCACCCGGGGAATGTCCAATGAGCAGTTCTTC
CDR3aa: CATRGMSNEQFF

abundance: NA
v_gene: TRBV18
j_gene: TRBJ1-1
d_gene: NA
CDR3nt: TGTGCCAGCTCCTTCCAAGGGAGGGGTGAAGCTTTCTTT
CDR3aa: CASSFQGRGEAFF

abundance: NA
v_gene: TRBV28
j_gene: TRBJ2-3
d_gene: TRBD2
CDR3nt: TGTGCCAGCAGCAAGCGGGGGATAGGCGGAGATACGCAGTATTTT
CDR3aa: CASSKRGIGGDTQYF

abundance: NA
v_gene: TRBV3-1/TRBV3-2
j_gene: TRBJ2-7
d_gene: NA
CDR3nt: TGTGCCAGCAGCCAAGGGGCAGGAATACGTTCGTACGAGCAGTACTTC
CDR3aa: CASSQGAGIRSYEQYF

abundance: NA
v_gene: TRBV19
j_gene: TRBJ1-2
d_gene: NA
CDR3nt: TGTGCCAGTATAGATGGAGGACGGAAATATGGCTACACCTTC
CDR3aa: CASIDGGRKYGYTF

abundance: NA
v_gene: TRBV25-1
j_gene: TRBJ1-4
d_gene: NA
CDR3nt: TGTGCCAGCAGTGCTCAGGGTTTGGATAATGAAAAACTGTTTTTT
CDR3aa: CASSAQGLDNEKLFF

abundance: NA
v_gene: TRBV28
j_gene: TRBJ2-1
d_gene: NA
CDR3nt: TGTGCCAGCAGTCCCCCACGTCGAGTATCCTACAATGAGCAGTTCTTC
CDR3aa: CASSPPRRVSYNEQFF